The 27 T cell receptor beta chains reported below all come from one sample, sequenced in a study of shared clonotypes between healthy human individuals. Sequenced by immunoSEQ multiplex PCR; TCRdb stores in-frame clones only, minus some. The sample has millions of clones, 85% to 95% seen once. CD8 cells classed as naive were CD45RO-negative and positively selected for CCR7, excluding terminally differentiated effector memory CD45RA+ cells. Source material: naive CD8+ T cells sorted from blood. These receptors all stem from a young man in good health.

This rearrangement joins TRBV4-2 to TRBJ1-6; D gene unclear. The germline gives CDR1 LGHNA, CDR2 YNFKEQ. V lost 6 bases to trimming and J lost 6 bases, with 3 bases between them. The CDR3 loop spans 11 amino acids. CDR3 protein: CASRSNSPLHF. CDR3 nucleotide sequence: TGTGCCAGCAGGAGTAATTCACCCCTCCACTTT.

Here the CDR3 DNA reads TGTGCCTGGAGGAATCCCATACAACTCCAAGAGACCCAGTACTTC. This encodes CAWRNPIQLQETQYF. The chain carries TRBV30 and TRBJ2-5, with D uncertain. The V gene's germline CDR1 is GTSNPN and CDR2 SVGIG (reference sequence). V gave up 3 bases and J gave up 1 base, with 15 bases separating them. The CDR3 runs to 15 residues.

The V call is TRBV6-5, the J call TRBJ2-7, with D uncertain. CDR3 size: 14 residues. Germline V lookup: CDR1 MNHEY, CDR2 SVGAGI. Trimming left V 3 bases short and J 1 base short, with 10 bases between. CDR3 region: CASSYFLGSYEQYF. CDR3 DNA: TGTGCCAGCAGTTATTTCCTCGGGTCCTACGAGCAGTACTTC.

This chain connects TRBV7-2 to TRBJ2-7; D might be TRBD2 (6 bases). CDR3 length: 16 amino acids. Germline assignment: CDR1 SGHTA and CDR2 FQGNSA. V was clipped by 4 bases and J by 2 bases, with 18 bases between them. The CDR3 DNA is TGTGCCAGCAGCTCACCCCTAGGGAGGCCCACCTACGAGCAGTACTTC. Its translation is CASSSPLGRPTYEQYF.

This chain joins TRBV4-1 and TRBJ2-1, with D uncertain. The germline gives CDR1 MGHRA, CDR2 YSYEKL. V dropped 0 bases and J dropped 10 bases, with 10 bases sitting between them. The CDR3 totals 13 residues. For the CDR3, the DNA is TGCGCCAGCAGCCAAGATGGAGCAGCGGAGCAGTTCTTC. Translation gives CASSQDGAAEQFF.

The gene calls are TRBV6-5 and TRBJ2-1; maybe TRBD1 (6 bases). The CDR3 is made up of 15 amino acids. The germline gives CDR1 MNHEY, CDR2 SVGAGI. V was cut by 3 bases and J by 9 bases, with 18 bases left in between. This CDR3 reads CASSYFSDSRIEQFF. In DNA form, the CDR3 reads TGTGCCAGCAGTTATTTCTCGGACAGCAGGATTGAGCAGTTCTTC.

The chain employs TRBV27 and TRBJ2-5; D might be TRBD1 (6 bases). Germline V lookup: CDR1 MNHEY, CDR2 SMNVEV (reference sequence). V lost 6 bases and J lost 2, with 16 bases in between. The CDR3 runs 15 residues. CDR3 protein: CASRLNLDRQETQYF. The DNA for the CDR3 is TGTGCCAGCAGACTCAATTTGGACAGACAAGAGACCCAGTACTTC.

The rearrangement links TRBV7-9 to TRBJ1-5; the D is unclear. Trimming pared 4 bases from V and 5 bases from J, leaving 12 bases between. Germline CDR1 SEHNR, CDR2 FQNEAQ (reference sequence). The CDR3 spans 14 residues. In DNA form, the CDR3 reads TGTGCCAGCAGCTGGTCAGTCGGCGATCAGCCCCAGCATTTT. It yields the protein CASSWSVGDQPQHF.

This rearrangement joins TRBV9 to TRBJ2-7; D may be TRBD1 (5 bases). The length of the CDR3 is 14 residues. The ends were cut back, 3 bases at V and 5 bases at J, with 15 bases in the middle. Germline V gene lookup returns CDR1 SGDLS and CDR2 YYNGEE. The CDR3 bases are TGTGCCAGCAGCGACCCGGCGCAGGGAAACGAGCAGTACTTC. Protein: CASSDPAQGNEQYF.

The chain combines TRBV5-1 with TRBJ2-7, with 8 bases that match TRBD2. The V gene's germline CDR1 is SGHRS and CDR2 YFSETQ. V lost 2 bases, J lost 6 bases, and 10 bases stayed unmatched. This CDR3 has 15 amino acids. The DNA of the CDR3 is TGCGCCAGCAGCTTTGTAGCGGGGCGTGGTGGCGAGCAGTACTTC. As protein: CASSFVAGRGGEQYF.

This rearrangement joins TRBV5-1 to TRBJ1-1; D ambiguous. The CDR3 is 15 residues long. Germline loops: CDR1 SGHRS, CDR2 YFSETQ. Trimming removed 1 base at V and 0 bases at J, with 10 bases between. The CDR3 loop reads CASSLRSPVNTEAFF. The CDR3 bases are TGCGCCAGCAGCTTGAGGTCTCCGGTGAACACTGAAGCTTTCTTT. The variable domain in full, with the rest retrieved from reference TRBV5-1 and TRBJ1-1, is KAGVTQTPRYLIKTRGQQVTLSCSPISGHRSVSWYQQTPGQGLQFLFEYFSETQRNKGNFPGRFSGRQFSNSRSEMNVSTLELGDSALYLCASSLRSPVNTEAFFGQGTRLTVV.

In its sample, this clone was seen once. One end of the junction fails to match germline, which may point to a read error. The chain's CDR3 is CASSSGLAGYNEQFF. In nucleotides, the CDR3 is TGTGCTAGCAGCTCAGGACTAGCGGGATACAATGAGCAGTTCTTC. This rearrangement joins TRBV7-7 to TRBJ2-1, with TRBD2 matching 12 bases. The CDR3 covers 15 residues. CDR1 is SSHAT, CDR2 FNYEAQ, per germline (reference sequence).

The V and J genes are TRBV9 and TRBJ2-3; D is unresolved. CDR1 is SGDLS, CDR2 YYNGEE, per germline. The CDR3 sequence is 16 residues long. V lost 0 bases and J lost 2, with 13 bases in between. The CDR3 loop reads CASSVEGLTPTDTQYF. In nucleotides, the CDR3 is TGTGCCAGCAGCGTAGAGGGTCTAACCCCCACAGATACGCAGTATTTT.

This clone was detected once. Germline is not matched at one junction end, which may reflect a read error. The rearrangement joins TRBV5-4 to TRBJ2-7, with 7 bases fitting TRBD1. Germline loops: CDR1 SGHNT, CDR2 YYREEE (reference sequence). CDR3 length: 13 amino acids. This chain's CDR3 is CASSLWGSGQWHF. CDR3 nucleotides: TGTGCCAGCAGCTTGTGGGGTTCGGGACAGTGGCACTTC.

The chain has TRBV29-1 and TRBJ1-2, with 10 bases that match TRBD1. The V gene end was trimmed by 5 bases and the J gene end by 8 bases; junction bases not matched to a gene: 5. The CDR3 consists of 12 residues. The germline V gene encodes CDR1 SQVTM and CDR2 ANQGSEA. The CDR3 region is CSVLGTGEGYTF. The DNA for the CDR3 is TGCAGCGTTCTAGGGACAGGGGAGGGCTACACCTTC.

The chain couples TRBV2 to TRBJ2-7; 7 bases match TRBD1. The germline CDR1 and CDR2 sequences are SNHLY and FYNNEI. CDR3 length: 13 residues. V lost 3 bases to trimming and J lost 6 bases; unmatched junction nucleotides: 5. CDR3 sequence reads: CASSDPDRPEQYF. The CDR3 DNA follows: TGTGCCAGCAGTGACCCGGACAGGCCCGAGCAGTACTTC.

The rearrangement uses TRBV7-3 and TRBJ2-1; D is tentatively TRBD1 or TRBD2 (5 bases each). Per germline, CDR1 SGHTA and CDR2 FQGTGA. CDR3 size: 16 residues. Trimming left V 5 bases short and J 10 bases short, with 24 bases between. CDR3 DNA sequence: TGTGCCAGCAGCCCCATCTCCCAGGGACCCCCGGGGGAGCAGTTCTTC. As protein: CASSPISQGPPGEQFF. The full variable domain, with the rest looked up from reference TRBV7-3 and TRBJ2-1, is GAGVSQTPSNKVTEKGKYVELRCDPISGHTALYWYRQSLGQGPEFLIYFQGTGAADDSGLPNDRFFAVRPEGSVSTLKIQRTERGDSAVYLCASSPISQGPPGEQFFGPGTRLTVL.

The gene calls are TRBV4-3 and TRBJ2-7; either TRBD1 or TRBD2 may fit D (5 bases each). The V gene lost 0 bases and the J gene lost 5 bases, with 8 bases spanning the gap. The CDR3 is 13 residues long. CDR1 and CDR2 from the germline V gene are LGHNA and YSLEER. The CDR3: CASSQETGHEQYF. CDR3 nucleotide sequence: TGCGCCAGCAGCCAAGAAACGGGACACGAGCAGTACTTC.

V usage is TRBV7-2 and J usage is TRBJ2-1; the D gene is possibly TRBD2 (6 bases). Trimming pared 2 bases from V and 2 bases from J, leaving 13 bases between. CDR3 size: 16 residues. The germline V gene encodes CDR1 SGHTA and CDR2 FQGNSA. The CDR3 DNA is TGTGCCAGCAGCTTACCCCGGGACTCTACCTACAATGAGCAGTTCTTC. It encodes CASSLPRDSTYNEQFF.

The rearrangement uses TRBV28 and TRBJ1-4; D call uncertain. Germline-derived CDR1 and CDR2 are MDHEN and SYDVKM. The length of the CDR3 is 17 residues. V shed 3 bases and J shed 0 bases, with 14 bases lying between them. As DNA, the CDR3 is TGTGCCAGCAGTTTTTTATGGCAGCGCGCAACTAATGAAAAACTGTTTTTT. It yields the protein CASSFLWQRATNEKLFF.

The chain recombines TRBV11-2 with TRBJ2-5; D might be TRBD2 (6 bases). From germline, CDR1 is SGHAT and CDR2 FQNNGV. The CDR3 has 18 amino acids. V was cut by 1 base and J by 1 base, with 19 bases left in between. In nucleotides, the CDR3 is TGTGCCAGCAGCTTAGGAGTGCTTTCAGGGCGGGGCCAAGAGACCCAGTACTTC. Translating gives CASSLGVLSGRGQETQYF.

The chain employs TRBV10-3 and TRBJ1-2; a weak D match, TRBD1 (6 bases). Trimming removed 4 bases from V and 4 bases from J, with 16 bases in between. The CDR3 loop spans 15 amino acids. Germline V gene lookup returns CDR1 ENHRY and CDR2 SYGVKD. The CDR3 region has the DNA TGTGCCATCAGTGCCGACTGGGGGGCGAGCTATGGCTACACCTTC. Encoded protein: CAISADWGASYGYTF.

The chain joins TRBV6-5 to TRBJ1-2; perhaps TRBD1 as D (6 bases). Trimming pared 4 bases from V and 4 bases from J, leaving 13 bases between. Germline CDR1 MNHEY, CDR2 SVGAGI. The length of the CDR3 is 14 residues. The CDR3 nucleotides are TGTGCCAGCAGTTCACAGGGACCTGCCTATGGCTACACCTTC. Encoded protein: CASSSQGPAYGYTF.

This chain uses TRBV4-1 with TRBJ2-3; TRBD2 is a possible D gene (7 bases). The CDR3 has 15 residues. Germline assignment: CDR1 MGHRA and CDR2 YSYEKL. V shed 3 bases and J shed 3 bases, with 13 bases lying between them. CDR3 loop: CASSQEGGGTDTQYF. CDR3 DNA sequence: TGCGCCAGCAGCCAGGAAGGGGGGGGAACAGATACGCAGTATTTT.

This chain joins TRBV5-6 and TRBJ2-1, with D perhaps TRBD2 (6 bases). This CDR3 region has 16 residues. CDR1 is SGHDT, CDR2 YYEEEE, per germline. Between the trimmed V and J ends, which lost 0 bases and 4 bases, there was a span of 14 bases. CDR3 bases: TGTGCCAGCAGCTTGGTCGGGCGGGGCGGATACAATGAGCAGTTCTTC. Protein product: CASSLVGRGGYNEQFF.

Regarding this clone: A much larger clone lies one base from this, so it may be a read error. Other DNA sequences from this sample encode an identical CDR3 as well. V gene TRBV11-2 combines with J gene TRBJ2-1, with D tentatively TRBD1 or TRBD2 (5 bases each). Germline V lookup: CDR1 SGHAT, CDR2 FQNNGV. This CDR3 contains 15 residues. The V end was cut by 4 bases, the J end by 0 bases, with 10 bases between. CDR3 DNA: TGTGCCAGCAGCTGGGACCGAAGCTCCTACAATGAGCAGTTCTTC. As protein: CASSWDRSSYNEQFF.

The rearrangement uses TRBV7-6 and TRBJ1-6; D is perhaps TRBD1 (6 bases). The V gene's germline CDR1 is SGHVS and CDR2 FNYEAQ. The CDR3 spans 13 residues. V gave up 5 bases and J gave up 14 bases, with 16 bases separating them. Here the CDR3 DNA reads TGTGCCAGCAGCCCAAACCCGACAGGTTCCCTCCACTTT. It is translated as CASSPNPTGSLHF.